A single sample gave rise to the 9 T cell receptor beta chains below, sequenced in a study of blood T cell repertoires in COVID-19 (dated by TCRdb to 2018 to 2020). Library construction relied on the immunoSEQ multiplex PCR assay. This immuneACCESS table, as held by TCRdb, lists in-frame sequences with V and J called but not all clones. Of the missing ones, under half trace to an unresolved V gene in checked studies; the others have no known cause. Present in this sample are around 240,000 clones, around 83% of which were seen just once. The top ten clonotypes cover about 7.4% of the sample. The sample consisted of peripheral blood. Receptors were obtained from a woman aged 50 to 65 with acute or convalescent COVID-19.

The chain carries TRBV19 and TRBJ2-5; possibly TRBD1 for D (6 bases). CDR3 size: 13 residues. Trimming stripped 7 bases from V and 3 bases from J, with 12 bases between. Germline V gene data show CDR1 as LNHDA and CDR2 as SQIVND (reference sequence). CDR3 loop: CASTGQLKETQYF. In nucleotides, the CDR3 is TGTGCCAGTACTGGACAGCTCAAAGAGACCCAGTACTTC.

This sequence joins TRBV6-5 and TRBJ1-1, with D possibly matching TRBD1 (6 bases). The CDR3 has 13 amino acids. Per germline, CDR1 MNHEY and CDR2 SVGAGI. V was trimmed by 6 bases and J by 4 bases, leaving 12 bases between them. For the CDR3, the DNA is TGTGCCAGCAGCGCCACAGGGACCACTGAAGCTTTCTTT. Translation gives CASSATGTTEAFF.

The chain combines TRBV4-1 with TRBJ1-3; D is unclear. Germline-derived CDR1 and CDR2 are MGHRA and YSYEKL. The CDR3 covers 15 residues. Trimming pared 0 bases from V and 0 bases from J, leaving 6 bases between. CDR3 DNA sequence: TGCGCCAGCAGCCAAGAGTACACCTCTGGAAACACCATATATTTT. It is translated as CASSQEYTSGNTIYF.

The chain links TRBV7-2 to TRBJ1-1, with 7 bases fitting TRBD1. CDR1 and CDR2 (germline): SGHTA, FQGNSA. This CDR3 has 15 residues. The J segment lost 0 bases and the V segment lost 5 bases, leaving 6 bases of the junction unmatched. CDR3: CASSIRTGMNTEAFF. The CDR3 DNA follows: TGTGCCAGCAGCATCCGGACAGGTATGAACACTGAAGCTTTCTTT.

This sequence joins TRBV14 and TRBJ2-2; D unresolved. This CDR3 comprises 14 residues. Per germline, CDR1 SGHDN and CDR2 FVKESK. Trimming cost V 0 bases and J 8 bases, with 10 bases left between them. The CDR3 DNA is TGTGCCAGCAGCCAAGATCACGGGTTAGGGGAGCTGTTTTTT. The encoded protein is CASSQDHGLGELFF.

The CDR3 nucleotides read TGTGCCAGCTCACCTAAGGCGGGGCAAGAGACCCAGTACTTC. Residues: CASSPKAGQETQYF. The V and J genes are TRBV18 and TRBJ2-5; a possible D gene is TRBD2 (6 bases). The germline CDR1 and CDR2 sequences are KGHSH and LQKENI. V was clipped by 3 bases and J by 2 bases, with 10 bases between them. This CDR3 contains 14 residues.

The chain joins TRBV5-1 to TRBJ2-3, with no clear D. The CDR3 has 13 residues. The germline V and J ends were trimmed by 6 bases and 3 bases, with 11 bases remaining between them. CDR1 is SGHRS and CDR2 is YFSETQ in the germline V gene. The DNA of the CDR3 is TGCGCCAGCACGAGCGACTTAACAGATACGCAGTATTTT. Amino acid sequence: CASTSDLTDTQYF.

This chain uses TRBV4-2 with TRBJ2-5; 8 bases fit TRBD2. The CDR3 extends over 14 amino acids. The germline V gene encodes CDR1 LGHNA and CDR2 YNFKEQ. The trim removed 0 bases at V and 7 bases at J, leaving 4 bases unmatched. Here the CDR3 DNA reads TGTGCCAGCAGCCAAGATCCGGGAGGGGGGACCCAGTACTTC. Translating gives CASSQDPGGGTQYF.

This chain connects TRBV29-1 to TRBJ2-7; TRBD1 might be the D (5 bases). The ends were cut back, 3 bases at V and 3 bases at J, with 12 bases in the middle. Germline V lookup: CDR1 SQVTM, CDR2 ANQGSEA. There are 13 residues in the CDR3. The DNA of the CDR3 is TGCAGCGTTGAGGGAACAGGCGTCTACGAGCAGTACTTC. It specifies CSVEGTGVYEQYF.